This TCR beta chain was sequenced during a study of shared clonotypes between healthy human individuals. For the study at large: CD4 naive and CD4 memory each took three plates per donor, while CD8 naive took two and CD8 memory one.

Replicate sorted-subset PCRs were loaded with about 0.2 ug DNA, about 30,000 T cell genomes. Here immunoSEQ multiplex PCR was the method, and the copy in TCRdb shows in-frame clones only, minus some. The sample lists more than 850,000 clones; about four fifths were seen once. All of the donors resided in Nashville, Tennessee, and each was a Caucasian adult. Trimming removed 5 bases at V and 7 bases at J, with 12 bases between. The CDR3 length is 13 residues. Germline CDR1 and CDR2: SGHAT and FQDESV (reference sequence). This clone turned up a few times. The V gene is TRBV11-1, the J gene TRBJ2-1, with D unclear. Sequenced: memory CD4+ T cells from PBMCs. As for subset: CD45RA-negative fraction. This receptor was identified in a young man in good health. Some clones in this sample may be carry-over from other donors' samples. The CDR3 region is CASSQEVWNEQFF. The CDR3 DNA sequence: TGTGCCAGCAGCCAAGAAGTTTGGAATGAGCAGTTCTTC.